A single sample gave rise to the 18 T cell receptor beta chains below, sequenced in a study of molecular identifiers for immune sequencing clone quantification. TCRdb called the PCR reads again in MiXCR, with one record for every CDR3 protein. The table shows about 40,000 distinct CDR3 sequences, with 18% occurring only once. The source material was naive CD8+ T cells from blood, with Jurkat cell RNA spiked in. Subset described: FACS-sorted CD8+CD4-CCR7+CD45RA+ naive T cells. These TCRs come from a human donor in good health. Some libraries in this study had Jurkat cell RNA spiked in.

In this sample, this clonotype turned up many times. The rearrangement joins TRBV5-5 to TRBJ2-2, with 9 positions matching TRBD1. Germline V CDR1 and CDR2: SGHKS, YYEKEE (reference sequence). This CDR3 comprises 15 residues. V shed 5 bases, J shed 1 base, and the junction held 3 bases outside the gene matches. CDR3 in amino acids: CASRLGQGNTGELFF. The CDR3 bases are TGTGCCAGCAGACTGGGACAGGGGAACACCGGGGAGCTGTTTTTT.

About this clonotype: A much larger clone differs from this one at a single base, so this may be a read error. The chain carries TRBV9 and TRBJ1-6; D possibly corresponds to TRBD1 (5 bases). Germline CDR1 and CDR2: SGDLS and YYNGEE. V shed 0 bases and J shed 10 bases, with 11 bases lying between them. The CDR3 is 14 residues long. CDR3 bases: TGTGCCAGCAGCGTAGGGGGGTCACGGTCACCCCTCCACTTT. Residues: CASSVGGSRSPLHF.

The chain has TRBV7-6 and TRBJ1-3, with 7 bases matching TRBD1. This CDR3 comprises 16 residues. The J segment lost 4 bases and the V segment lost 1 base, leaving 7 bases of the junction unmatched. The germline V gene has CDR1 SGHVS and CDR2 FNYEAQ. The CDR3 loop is CASSLGPQGSGNTIYF. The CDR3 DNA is TGTGCCAGCAGCTTAGGGCCACAGGGGTCCGGAAACACCATATATTTT.

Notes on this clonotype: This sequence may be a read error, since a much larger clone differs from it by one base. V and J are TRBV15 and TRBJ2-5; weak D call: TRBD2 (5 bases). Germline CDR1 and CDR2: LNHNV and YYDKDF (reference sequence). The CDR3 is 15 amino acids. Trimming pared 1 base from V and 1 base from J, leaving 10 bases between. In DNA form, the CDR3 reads TGTGCCACCAGCAGAGGTCCCGGGGTCCAAGAGACCCAGTACTTC. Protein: CATSRGPGVQETQYF.

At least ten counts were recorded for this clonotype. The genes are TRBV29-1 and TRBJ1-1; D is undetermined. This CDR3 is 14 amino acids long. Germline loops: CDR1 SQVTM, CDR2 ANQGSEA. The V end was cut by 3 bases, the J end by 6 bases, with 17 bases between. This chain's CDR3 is CSVDPGPKGAEAFF. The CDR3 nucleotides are TGCAGCGTTGACCCGGGTCCCAAGGGCGCTGAAGCTTTCTTT.

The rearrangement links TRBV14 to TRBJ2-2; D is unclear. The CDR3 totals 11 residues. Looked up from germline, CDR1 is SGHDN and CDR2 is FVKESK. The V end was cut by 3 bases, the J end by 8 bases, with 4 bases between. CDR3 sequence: CASSQRGELFF. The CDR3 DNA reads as TGTGCCAGCAGCCAGAGAGGGGAGCTGTTTTTT.

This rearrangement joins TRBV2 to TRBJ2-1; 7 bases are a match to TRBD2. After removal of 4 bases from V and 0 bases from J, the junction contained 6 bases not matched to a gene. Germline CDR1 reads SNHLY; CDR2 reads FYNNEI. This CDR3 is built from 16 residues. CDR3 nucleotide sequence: TGTGCCAGCAGTGTCGGGCGGGACTACTCCTACAATGAGCAGTTCTTC. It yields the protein CASSVGRDYSYNEQFF.

CDR3 bases: TGTGCCAGCAGTGGACGGGGACAGATAGCCTACGAGCAGTACTTC. Protein product: CASSGRGQIAYEQYF. This sequence joins TRBV6-1 and TRBJ2-7; the match to TRBD1 covers 7 bases. The CDR3 is 15 residues long. Germline trimming cut 4 bases from V and 2 bases from J; bases unmatched to any gene: 8. CDR1 and CDR2 from the germline V gene are MNHNS and SASEGT.

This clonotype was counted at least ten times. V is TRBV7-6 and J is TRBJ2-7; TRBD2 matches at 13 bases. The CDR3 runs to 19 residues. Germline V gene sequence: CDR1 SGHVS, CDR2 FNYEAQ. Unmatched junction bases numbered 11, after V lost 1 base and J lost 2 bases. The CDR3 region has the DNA TGTGCCAGCAGCTTAGTCGGGGCGACTAGCGGGAGGTCTACCTACGAGCAGTACTTC. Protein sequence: CASSLVGATSGRSTYEQYF.

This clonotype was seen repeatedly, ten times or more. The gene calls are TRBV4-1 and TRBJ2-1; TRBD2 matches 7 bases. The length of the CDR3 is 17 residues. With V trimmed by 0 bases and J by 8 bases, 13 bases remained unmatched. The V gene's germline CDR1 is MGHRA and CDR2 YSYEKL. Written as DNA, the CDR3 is TGCGCCAGCAGCCAAGAGGAAGCGGGACTACGAGTCGATGAGCAGTTCTTC. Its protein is CASSQEEAGLRVDEQFF.

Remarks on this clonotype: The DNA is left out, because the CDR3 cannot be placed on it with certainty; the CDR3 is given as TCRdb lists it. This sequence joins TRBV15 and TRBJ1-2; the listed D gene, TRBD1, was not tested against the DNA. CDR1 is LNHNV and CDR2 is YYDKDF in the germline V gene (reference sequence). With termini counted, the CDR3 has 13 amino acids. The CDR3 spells CTTSPRGSYGCTF.

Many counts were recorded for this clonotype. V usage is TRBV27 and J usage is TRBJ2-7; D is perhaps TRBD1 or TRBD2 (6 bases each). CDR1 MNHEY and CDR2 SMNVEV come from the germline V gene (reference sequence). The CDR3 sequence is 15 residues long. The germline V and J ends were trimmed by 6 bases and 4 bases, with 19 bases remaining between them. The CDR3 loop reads CASRTPPGGGYEQYF. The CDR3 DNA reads TGTGCCAGCAGAACCCCGCCCGGGGGCGGGTACGAGCAGTACTTC.

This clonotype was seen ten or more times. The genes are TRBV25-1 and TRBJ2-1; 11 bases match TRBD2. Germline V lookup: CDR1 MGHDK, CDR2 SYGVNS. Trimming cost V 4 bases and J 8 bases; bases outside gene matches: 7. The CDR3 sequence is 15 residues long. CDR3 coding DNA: TGTGCCAGCAGTGCCCTAGCGGGAGGTGTGGATGAGCAGTTCTTC. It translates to CASSALAGGVDEQFF. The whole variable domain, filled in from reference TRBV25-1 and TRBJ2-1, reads EADIYQTPRYLVIGTGKKITLECSQTMGHDKMYWYQQDPGMELHLIHYSYGVNSTEKGDLSSESTVSRIRTEHFPLTLESARPSHTSQYLCASSALAGGVDEQFFGPGTRLTVL.

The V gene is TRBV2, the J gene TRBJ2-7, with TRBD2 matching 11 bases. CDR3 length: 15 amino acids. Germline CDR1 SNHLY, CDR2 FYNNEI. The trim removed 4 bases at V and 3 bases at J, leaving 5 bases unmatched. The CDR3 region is CASSAAGLADYEQYF. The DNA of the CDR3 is TGTGCCAGCAGTGCGGCGGGACTAGCGGACTACGAGCAGTACTTC.

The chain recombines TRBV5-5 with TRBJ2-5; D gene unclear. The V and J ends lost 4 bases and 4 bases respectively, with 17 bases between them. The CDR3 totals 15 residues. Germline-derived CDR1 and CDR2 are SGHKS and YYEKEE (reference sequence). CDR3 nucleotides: TGTGCCAGCAGCCCGACTTCGGGTCTCGGAGAGACCCAGTACTTC. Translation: CASSPTSGLGETQYF.

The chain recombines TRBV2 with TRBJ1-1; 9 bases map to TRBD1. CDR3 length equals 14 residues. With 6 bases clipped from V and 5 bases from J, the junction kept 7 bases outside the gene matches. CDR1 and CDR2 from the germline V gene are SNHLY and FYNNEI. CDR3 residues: CASRGQGGRTEAFF. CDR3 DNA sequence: TGTGCCAGCAGGGGACAGGGAGGGAGGACTGAAGCTTTCTTT.

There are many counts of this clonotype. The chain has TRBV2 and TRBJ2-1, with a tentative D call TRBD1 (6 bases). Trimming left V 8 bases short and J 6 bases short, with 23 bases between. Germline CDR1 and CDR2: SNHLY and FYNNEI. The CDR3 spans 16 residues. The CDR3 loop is CASEGHRDTNFNEQFF. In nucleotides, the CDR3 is TGTGCCAGCGAAGGGCACCGGGACACAAACTTCAATGAGCAGTTCTTC. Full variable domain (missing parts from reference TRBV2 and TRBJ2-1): EPEVTQTPSHQVTQMGQEVILRCVPISNHLYFYWYRQILGQKVEFLVSFYNNEISEKSEIFDDQFSVERPDGSNFTLKIRSTKLEDSAMYFCASEGHRDTNFNEQFFGPGTRLTVL.

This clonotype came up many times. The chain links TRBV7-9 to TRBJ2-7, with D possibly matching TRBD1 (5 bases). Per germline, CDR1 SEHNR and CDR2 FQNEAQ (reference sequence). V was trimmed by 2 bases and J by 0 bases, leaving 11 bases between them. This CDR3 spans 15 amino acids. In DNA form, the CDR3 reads TGTGCCAGCAGCTTAAGGGGAAGTTCCTCCTACGAGCAGTACTTC. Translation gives CASSLRGSSSYEQYF.